What follows are 25 T cell receptor beta chains derived from one specimen sequenced in a study of T-cell memory formation after mild COVID-19. MiXCR, applied by TCRdb to the 5' RACE reads, yields one record per CDR3 protein. The sample consists of under 600,000 distinct CDR3 sequences, about 20% of them appearing once. Sequenced material: PBMCs or a T cell subset sorted from them (not recorded which). These receptors originate from an adult woman who had mild COVID-19 (a few samples of this study predate the infection). Cell type and time point are not known.

This clonotype has ten or more counts. At one of its ends the junction is not consistent with the germline gene, which may arise from a read error. The chain links TRBV19 to TRBJ2-7; D is possibly TRBD1 (6 bases). The CDR3 contains 12 residues. Per germline, CDR1 LNHDA and CDR2 SQIVND (reference sequence). CDR3 region: CASSTDSYEQYF. The DNA for the CDR3 is TGTGCCAGCAGTACGGACAGCTACGAGCAGTACTTC.

The chain joins TRBV19 to TRBJ2-7, with 9 nucleotides matching TRBD1. Germline-derived CDR1 and CDR2 are LNHDA and SQIVND (reference sequence). V was clipped by 6 bases and J by 1 base; unmatched bases: 7. The CDR3 has 15 residues. The CDR3 DNA reads TGTGCCAGTAGGGGAGCCGGGACAGGGTCCTACGAGCAGTACTTC. The encoded protein is CASRGAGTGSYEQYF.

The rearrangement joins TRBV5-6 to TRBJ2-1; D is possibly TRBD2 (6 bases). V was clipped by 5 bases and J by 0 bases, with 12 bases between them. The CDR3 sequence is 15 residues long. Germline CDR1 and CDR2: SGHDT and YYEEEE. CDR3 sequence (DNA): TGTGCCAGCAGGGGGGAGGCAAGCTCCTACAATGAGCAGTTCTTC. It yields the protein CASRGEASSYNEQFF.

This clonotype was detected only a few times. The chain combines TRBV9 with TRBJ2-7; D unclear. CDR1 SGDLS and CDR2 YYNGEE come from the germline V gene. CDR3 length: 16 amino acids. V dropped 5 bases and J dropped 2 bases, with 20 bases sitting between them. The CDR3: CASSPLRAVPTYEQYF. In nucleotides, the CDR3 is TGTGCCAGCAGTCCACTAAGGGCTGTACCTACCTACGAGCAGTACTTC.

In its sample, this clonotype was seen a few times. The chain employs TRBV24-1 and TRBJ2-1; tentatively, D is TRBD2 (5 bases). This CDR3 spans 14 amino acids. V was pared by 1 base and J by 8 bases, with 11 bases between. Per the germline V gene, CDR1 is KGHDR and CDR2 is SFDVKD. The CDR3 spells CATSDFPEVYEQFF. CDR3 nucleotide sequence: TGTGCCACCAGTGATTTTCCGGAGGTTTATGAGCAGTTCTTC.

The chain has TRBV5-4 and TRBJ1-6; D is unclear. The CDR3 totals 13 residues. V dropped 4 bases and J dropped 6 bases, with 8 bases sitting between them. Germline-derived CDR1 and CDR2 are SGHNT and YYREEE (reference sequence). The CDR3 DNA reads as TGTGCCAGCAGCCGGACGGTTAATTCACCCCTCCACTTT. Translated, it gives CASSRTVNSPLHF.

This chain links TRBV5-1 with TRBJ1-2; the D gene is possibly TRBD1 (6 bases). The V and J ends lost 4 bases and 11 bases respectively, with 21 bases between them. The germline V gene encodes CDR1 SGHRS and CDR2 YFSETQ. This CDR3 has 14 residues. CDR3 residues: CASSTSTTGSRYTF. The CDR3 DNA reads TGCGCCAGCAGCACCTCTACAACAGGGTCCCGTTACACCTTC.

Many counts were recorded for this clonotype. This chain links TRBV7-8 with TRBJ1-1; 8 positions agree with TRBD1. J gave up 1 base and V 5 bases, and 9 bases lay outside the gene matches. The CDR3 covers 16 residues. Germline V gives CDR1 SGHVS, CDR2 FQNEAQ. DNA of the CDR3: TGTGCCAGCAGCCCAAGAAGGGACAGGCAGAACACTGAAGCTTTCTTT. It yields the protein CASSPRRDRQNTEAFF.

This clonotype turned up a few times. J is TRBJ1-4 and V is TRBV7-9, with TRBD1 as a possible D gene (5 bases). Trimming stripped 7 bases from V and 5 bases from J, with 17 bases between. The CDR3 has 15 residues. In germline, CDR1 is SEHNR, CDR2 FQNEAQ (reference sequence). CDR3 DNA: TGTGCCAGCACCTTCTCCGGGACGGGGAATGAAAAACTGTTTTTT. Protein product: CASTFSGTGNEKLFF.

This chain connects TRBV5-1 to TRBJ2-3, with 9 bases that match TRBD2. With 5 bases clipped from V and 3 bases from J, the junction kept 7 bases outside the gene matches. The CDR3 has 15 amino acids. The germline CDR1 and CDR2 sequences are SGHRS and YFSETQ. The CDR3 nucleotides read TGCGCCAGCAGTAGGGCTAGCGGGGCTACAGATACGCAGTATTTT. It codes for CASSRASGATDTQYF.

This chain connects TRBV20-1 to TRBJ2-7; 8 nucleotides agree with TRBD1. The trim removed 1 base at V and 2 bases at J, leaving 4 bases unmatched. CDR1 and CDR2 (germline): DFQATT, SNEGSKA (reference sequence). There are 14 residues in the CDR3. Here the CDR3 DNA reads TGCAGTGCTAGAGTCGAGGGACAGGCCTACGAGCAGTACTTC. Residues: CSARVEGQAYEQYF.

This clonotype was observed a few times. This chain links TRBV6-6 with TRBJ1-4, with TRBD1 as a possible D gene (5 bases). Trimming left V 6 bases short and J 15 bases short, with 17 bases between. This CDR3 comprises 12 residues. CDR1 is MNHNY and CDR2 is SVGAGI in the germline V gene (reference sequence). DNA for the CDR3: TGTGCCAGCAGCCTACCGGGGGGAAGTTTGTTTTTT. It encodes CASSLPGGSLFF.

The chain couples TRBV6-5 to TRBJ1-3, with 7 bases matching TRBD1. Trimming took 0 bases from V and 4 from J; bases not matched to a gene: 6. The germline V gene has CDR1 MNHEY and CDR2 SVGAGI. This CDR3 region has 16 residues. CDR3 amino acids: CASSYSKTGSGNTIYF. CDR3 nucleotide sequence: TGTGCCAGCAGTTACTCGAAGACAGGGAGCGGAAACACCATATATTTT.

The chain employs TRBV10-3 and TRBJ2-1; 9 positions agree with TRBD1. Germline CDR1 ENHRY, CDR2 SYGVKD. The CDR3 is made up of 17 amino acids. The V gene end was trimmed by 1 base and the J gene end by 5 bases; junction bases not matched to a gene: 9. In DNA, the CDR3 is TGTGCCATCAGTGAGTGGTTTGGGGACAGGGAACACAATGAGCAGTTCTTC. Translated: CAISEWFGDREHNEQFF.

This chain uses TRBV19 with TRBJ2-1, with D perhaps matching TRBD1 (5 bases). This CDR3 comprises 11 residues. The germline V gene has CDR1 LNHDA and CDR2 SQIVND (reference sequence). V lost 5 bases to trimming and J lost 9 bases, with 8 bases between them. The CDR3 sequence is CASSYRLEQFF. The CDR3 DNA reads TGTGCCAGTAGTTACAGGCTTGAGCAGTTCTTC.

This clonotype was seen a few times. This chain links TRBV20-1 with TRBJ1-1; unclear D gene. CDR1 is DFQATT, CDR2 SNEGSKA, per germline (reference sequence). There are 15 residues in the CDR3. With 2 bases removed from V and 1 base from J, the gap between germline ends came to 14 bases. The CDR3 protein is CSARPQTYTNTEAFF. CDR3 DNA sequence: TGCAGTGCTAGACCCCAAACCTACACGAACACTGAAGCTTTCTTT.

The chain recombines TRBV11-2 with TRBJ1-1, with 7 bases fitting TRBD1. The CDR3 length is 16 residues. With V trimmed by 6 bases and J by 1 base, 11 bases remained unmatched. The germline gives CDR1 SGHAT, CDR2 FQNNGV. This CDR3 reads CASSLTGVAKNTEAFF. DNA for the CDR3: TGTGCCAGCAGTCTTACAGGGGTGGCTAAGAACACTGAAGCTTTCTTT.

The rearrangement uses TRBV7-9 and TRBJ2-7; D gene unclear. CDR3 length equals 11 residues. The V end lost 2 bases, the J end lost 6 bases, and 5 bases lay between the germline ends. Germline V gene data show CDR1 as SEHNR and CDR2 as FQNEAQ (reference sequence). The CDR3 DNA is TGTGCCAGCAGCTTAATTCCCGAGCAGTACTTC. It specifies CASSLIPEQYF.

There are a few counts of this clonotype. This rearrangement joins TRBV3-1 to TRBJ2-7; weak D call: TRBD2 (6 bases). This CDR3 has 14 residues. Germline V gene data show CDR1 as LGHDT and CDR2 as YNNKEL (reference sequence). Trimming took 4 bases from V and 2 from J, leaving 12 bases between them. This chain's CDR3 is CASSRGDPPYEQYF. CDR3 in DNA: TGTGCCAGCAGCCGCGGGGACCCTCCCTACGAGCAGTACTTC.

The rearrangement links TRBV7-9 to TRBJ1-2; D remains ambiguous. The CDR3 is made up of 13 amino acids. Germline CDR1 SEHNR, CDR2 FQNEAQ (reference sequence). Trimming stripped 2 bases from V and 7 bases from J, with 11 bases between. CDR3 in amino acids: CASSLPPRIGYTF. CDR3 nucleotide sequence: TGTGCCAGCAGCTTACCCCCTCGGATTGGCTACACCTTC.

This chain joins TRBV3-1 and TRBJ1-2; D is undetermined. The CDR3 covers 13 residues. The V end lost 4 bases, the J end lost 4 bases, and 10 bases lay between the germline ends. The germline V gene encodes CDR1 LGHDT and CDR2 YNNKEL (reference sequence). CDR3 in amino acids: CASSPYRAYGYTF. In DNA, the CDR3 is TGTGCCAGCAGCCCTTACCGGGCCTATGGCTACACCTTC. Supplemented by reference TRBV3-1 and TRBJ1-2, the full variable domain reads DTAVSQTPKYLVTQMGNDKSIKCEQNLGHDTMYWYKQDSKKFLKIMFSYNNKELIINETVPNRFSPKSPDKAHLNLHINSLELGDSAVYFCASSPYRAYGYTFGSGTRLTVV.

V and J are TRBV5-1 and TRBJ1-1; D is perhaps TRBD1 (6 bases). V was shortened by 0 bases and J by 8 bases, with 11 bases between the two germline ends. Germline CDR1 is SGHRS and CDR2 is YFSETQ. CDR3 length: 13 amino acids. The CDR3 DNA follows: TGCGCCAGCAGCTTGGTAGGGGGATGGGAAGCTTTCTTT. Translation: CASSLVGGWEAFF.

This chain links TRBV11-3 with TRBJ2-7, with TRBD1 identical over 9 bases. V shed 9 bases, J shed 6 bases, and the junction held 6 bases outside the gene matches. This CDR3 has 12 amino acids. Germline assignment: CDR1 SGHNT and CDR2 YENEEA. CDR3 coding DNA: TGTGCCAGTGGACAGGGGAGCCGCGAGCAGTACTTC. It encodes CASGQGSREQYF.

The chain recombines TRBV2 with TRBJ2-2; 8 bases agree with TRBD1. V dropped 11 bases and J dropped 7; count of bases not matched to a gene: 15. The germline V gene has CDR1 SNHLY and CDR2 FYNNEI. The CDR3 length is 15 residues. This CDR3 is CAWTHRGDGIGELFF. CDR3 nucleotides: TGTGCCTGGACCCACAGGGGGGACGGGATCGGGGAGCTGTTTTTT. Full variable domain (missing parts from reference TRBV2 and TRBJ2-2): EPEVTQTPSHQVTQMGQEVILRCVPISNHLYFYWYRQILGQKVEFLVSFYNNEISEKSEIFDDQFSVERPDGSNFTLKIRSTKLEDSAMYFCAWTHRGDGIGELFFGEGSRLTVL.

This clonotype was seen a handful of times. This sequence joins TRBV7-6 and TRBJ1-1; unclear D gene. The CDR3 has 15 residues. Germline CDR1 SGHVS, CDR2 FNYEAQ. The germline V and J ends were trimmed by 5 bases and 2 bases, with 15 bases remaining between them. CDR3 sequence (DNA): TGTGCCAGCAGCGGACTGGCTAGTCGAAACACTGAAGCTTTCTTT. Residues: CASSGLASRNTEAFF.